The rows below give T cell receptor beta chains drawn from one sample of a study of T cell clones after liver transplantation. Libraries were prepared by immunoSEQ multiplex PCR; TCRdb keeps only in-frame clonotypes and omits some of them. The profile covers 53,000 or so clones, with approximately 84% appearing a single time and about 8.1% taken by the ten largest. The sample consisted of CD4+ T cells from blood, taken before liver transplant. These receptors originate from a human donor who received a liver transplant. Each CDR3 is given with its conserved first and last residue. Each record gives: V gene, J gene, clone size, D gene, CDR3 DNA, CDR3 protein. D genes are given only for firm matches. Where a row states a size, it is once, few, many or the class of an expanded clone; other rows omit it.

v_call: TRBV9
j_call: TRBJ1-2
clone_size: -
d_call: -
cdr3_nt: TGTGCCAGCAGCGCGGGGGGGAGGCCTGGCTACACCTTC
cdr3_aa: CASSAGGRPGYTF

v_call: TRBV28
j_call: TRBJ1-2
clone_size: -
d_call: TRBD1
cdr3_nt: TGTGCCAGCAGCCGACCGGGACAGGGCCCACACTATGGCTACACCTTC
cdr3_aa: CASSRPGQGPHYGYTF

v_call: TRBV6-1
j_call: TRBJ2-5
clone_size: once
d_call: -
cdr3_nt: TGTGCCAGCAGTGAAAAGGGGCCGGAGGAGACCCAGTACTTC
cdr3_aa: CASSEKGPEETQYF

v_call: TRBV29-1
j_call: TRBJ1-3
clone_size: once
d_call: -
cdr3_nt: TGCAGCGTTGATTTCCGCGGTATCTCTGGAAACACCATATATTTT
cdr3_aa: CSVDFRGISGNTIYF

v_call: TRBV5-1
j_call: TRBJ2-5
clone_size: -
d_call: TRBD1
cdr3_nt: TGCGCCAGCAGCTTAGGGACAGGGGTAGAGACCCAGTACTTC
cdr3_aa: CASSLGTGVETQYF

v_call: TRBV2
j_call: TRBJ2-5
clone_size: -
d_call: -
cdr3_nt: TGTGCCAGCAGTGATGGGGGAGTAGTAGAGACCCAGTACTTC
cdr3_aa: CASSDGGVVETQYF

v_call: TRBV6-5
j_call: TRBJ2-1
clone_size: -
d_call: -
cdr3_nt: TGTGCCAGCAGGATTATCGGACACAATGAGCAGTTCTTC
cdr3_aa: CASRIIGHNEQFF

v_call: TRBV29-1
j_call: TRBJ2-2
clone_size: -
d_call: TRBD2
cdr3_nt: TGCAGCGTTGGGGGCACTAGCGGTAACACCGGGGAGCTGTTTTTT
cdr3_aa: CSVGGTSGNTGELFF

v_call: TRBV19
j_call: TRBJ2-1
clone_size: -
d_call: TRBD2
cdr3_nt: TGTGCCAGTAGTGACAACCCCGGGAGGAATGAGCAGTTCTTC
cdr3_aa: CASSDNPGRNEQFF

v_call: TRBV6-4
j_call: TRBJ2-2
clone_size: -
d_call: -
cdr3_nt: TGTGCCAGCAGAGCCGACGTCGCGAACACCGGGGAGCTGTTTTTT
cdr3_aa: CASRADVANTGELFF

v_call: TRBV19
j_call: TRBJ1-4
clone_size: -
d_call: -
cdr3_nt: TGTGCCAGTAGTGTCAGGACAGCTAGTAATGAAAAACTGTTTTTT
cdr3_aa: CASSVRTASNEKLFF

v_call: TRBV9
j_call: TRBJ2-1
clone_size: once
d_call: TRBD2
cdr3_nt: TGTGCCAGCAGCGTACTAGCGGGGGGTTATGAGCAGTTCTTC
cdr3_aa: CASSVLAGGYEQFF

v_call: TRBV5-4
j_call: TRBJ2-3
clone_size: -
d_call: TRBD2
cdr3_nt: TGTGCCAGCAGCCTCGGGACTAGCGGGCCGGATACGCAGTATTTT
cdr3_aa: CASSLGTSGPDTQYF

v_call: TRBV5-4
j_call: TRBJ1-4
clone_size: -
d_call: -
cdr3_nt: TGTGCCAGCAGCCGACAGACAGGTCCCCTTAACAATGAAAAACTGTTTTTT
cdr3_aa: CASSRQTGPLNNEKLFF

v_call: TRBV19
j_call: TRBJ1-5
clone_size: -
d_call: -
cdr3_nt: TGTGCCAGTAGAAGGCGCGGATCCAATCAGCCCCAGCATTTT
cdr3_aa: CASRRRGSNQPQHF

v_call: TRBV7-7
j_call: TRBJ2-3
clone_size: few
d_call: TRBD2
cdr3_nt: TGTGCCAGCAGCTCGGGGGGTCTAGATACGCAGTATTTT
cdr3_aa: CASSSGGLDTQYF

v_call: TRBV5-1
j_call: TRBJ1-1
clone_size: -
d_call: -
cdr3_nt: TGCGCCAGCAGACCGAAGATGGAGGTGAACACTGAAGCTTTCTTT
cdr3_aa: CASRPKMEVNTEAFF

v_call: TRBV14
j_call: TRBJ2-5
clone_size: -
d_call: -
cdr3_nt: TGTGCCAGCAGCCCGCGAGAATACAACAGGGTACAAGAGACCCAGTACTTC
cdr3_aa: CASSPREYNRVQETQYF

v_call: TRBV5-4
j_call: TRBJ1-2
clone_size: -
d_call: TRBD1
cdr3_nt: TGTGCCAGCAGCTTGGGAGGACAGGGGGGCGACTATGGCTACACCTTC
cdr3_aa: CASSLGGQGGDYGYTF

v_call: TRBV4-3
j_call: TRBJ2-3
clone_size: -
d_call: TRBD1
cdr3_nt: TGCGCCAGCAGCGAACAGGGGGTGATTGGCACAGATACGCAGTATTTT
cdr3_aa: CASSEQGVIGTDTQYF

v_call: TRBV15
j_call: TRBJ2-2
clone_size: once
d_call: TRBD1
cdr3_nt: TGTGCCACCAGCAGCAGGGGGAATAAAGCCGGGGAGCTGTTTTTT
cdr3_aa: CATSSRGNKAGELFF

v_call: TRBV6-1
j_call: TRBJ1-5
clone_size: -
d_call: -
cdr3_nt: TGTGCCAGCACCTTGGACGGCCTTGGGCCCCAGCATTTT
cdr3_aa: CASTLDGLGPQHF

v_call: TRBV5-1
j_call: TRBJ2-3
clone_size: -
d_call: -
cdr3_nt: TGCGCCAGCAGCTCTTGGGGGGCCACAGATACGCAGTATTTT
cdr3_aa: CASSSWGATDTQYF

v_call: TRBV19
j_call: TRBJ2-3
clone_size: -
d_call: TRBD1
cdr3_nt: TGTGCCAGTAGTAGACAGGGGGCAACAGATACGCAGTATTTT
cdr3_aa: CASSRQGATDTQYF

v_call: TRBV28
j_call: TRBJ1-5
clone_size: -
d_call: TRBD1
cdr3_nt: TGTGCCAGCAGACCTACAGGGGGGTACAATCAGCCCCAGCATTTT
cdr3_aa: CASRPTGGYNQPQHF

v_call: TRBV4-3
j_call: TRBJ1-3
clone_size: -
d_call: -
cdr3_nt: TGCGCCAGCAGCCAATCCCCGGGCGACAGGGGAAACACCATATATTTT
cdr3_aa: CASSQSPGDRGNTIYF

v_call: TRBV6-6
j_call: TRBJ1-1
clone_size: few
d_call: -
cdr3_nt: TGTGCCAGTCGCCCCCCGGGAATCACTGAAGCTTTCTTT
cdr3_aa: CASRPPGITEAFF

v_call: TRBV5-1
j_call: TRBJ1-4
clone_size: -
d_call: -
cdr3_nt: TGCGCCAGCAGCGCAGGGTCAACTAATGAAAAACTGTTTTTT
cdr3_aa: CASSAGSTNEKLFF

v_call: TRBV13
j_call: TRBJ1-1
clone_size: -
d_call: TRBD1
cdr3_nt: TGTGCCAGCAGCCCTGACAGGGGACGGACTGAAGCTTTCTTT
cdr3_aa: CASSPDRGRTEAFF

v_call: TRBV7-6
j_call: TRBJ1-3
clone_size: -
d_call: -
cdr3_nt: TGTGCCAGCAGCTACGGGACTCCTGTAACCTCTGGAAACACCATATATTTT
cdr3_aa: CASSYGTPVTSGNTIYF

v_call: TRBV19
j_call: TRBJ2-4
clone_size: -
d_call: -
cdr3_nt: TGTGCCAGTAGTATGGCCCGAGGGATGAAGGGGTACTTC
cdr3_aa: CASSMARGMKGYF

v_call: TRBV7-9
j_call: TRBJ2-5
clone_size: -
d_call: TRBD1
cdr3_nt: TGTGCCAGCAGCTTAGGGGGACAGCTGTACCAAGAGACCCAGTACTTC
cdr3_aa: CASSLGGQLYQETQYF

v_call: TRBV5-1
j_call: TRBJ1-3
clone_size: -
d_call: -
cdr3_nt: TGCGCCAGCAGCTTGGAAGGGCAGGGGGGAAACACCATATATTTT
cdr3_aa: CASSLEGQGGNTIYF

v_call: TRBV7-2
j_call: TRBJ2-1
clone_size: once
d_call: TRBD2
cdr3_nt: TGTGCCAGCAGCCAACCGGGACTAGCTTCCTACAATGAGCAGTTCTTC
cdr3_aa: CASSQPGLASYNEQFF

v_call: TRBV18
j_call: TRBJ2-7
clone_size: once
d_call: -
cdr3_nt: TGTGCCAGCTCACCAGGTCTAGATCTCCACTACGAGCAGTACTTC
cdr3_aa: CASSPGLDLHYEQYF

v_call: TRBV10-3
j_call: TRBJ2-7
clone_size: -
d_call: -
cdr3_nt: TGTGCCATCAGTGAGTCGTCGTCAGGGAGGCCCTACGAGCAGTACTTC
cdr3_aa: CAISESSSGRPYEQYF

v_call: TRBV11-2
j_call: TRBJ2-7
clone_size: -
d_call: TRBD1
cdr3_nt: TGTGCCAGCAGCTTTTCTGTGGGGGACAGCTCCTACGAGCAGTACTTC
cdr3_aa: CASSFSVGDSSYEQYF

v_call: TRBV11-2
j_call: TRBJ2-1
clone_size: -
d_call: TRBD2
cdr3_nt: TGTGCCAGCAGCTTAGTAAGGGCTAGCGGGAGCGGTGAGCAGTTCTTC
cdr3_aa: CASSLVRASGSGEQFF

v_call: TRBV19
j_call: TRBJ2-1
clone_size: -
d_call: TRBD2
cdr3_nt: TGTGCCAGTAGTATAGGTCTAGCGGGTAACCCCTACAATGAGCAGTTCTTC
cdr3_aa: CASSIGLAGNPYNEQFF

v_call: TRBV5-1
j_call: TRBJ2-7
clone_size: -
d_call: TRBD2
cdr3_nt: TGCGCCAGCAGCCCCGGGACTAGCGGGGGGCGGCAGTACTTC
cdr3_aa: CASSPGTSGGRQYF

v_call: TRBV30
j_call: TRBJ2-2
clone_size: -
d_call: -
cdr3_nt: TGTGCCTGGAGTGTAAGACAGATATACGGGGAGCTGTTTTTT
cdr3_aa: CAWSVRQIYGELFF

v_call: TRBV28
j_call: TRBJ1-1
clone_size: -
d_call: -
cdr3_nt: TGTGCCAGCAAAGGACCTCCGGTAGCTTTCTTT
cdr3_aa: CASKGPPVAFF

v_call: TRBV6-6
j_call: TRBJ2-7
clone_size: -
d_call: -
cdr3_nt: TGTGCCAGCAGAGACGCAATAGACGGGCAGTACTTC
cdr3_aa: CASRDAIDGQYF

v_call: TRBV5-6
j_call: TRBJ2-7
clone_size: -
d_call: -
cdr3_nt: TGTGCCAGCAGCTTTGATCCCGGGACAAGTCGCGAGCAGTACTTC
cdr3_aa: CASSFDPGTSREQYF

v_call: TRBV11-2
j_call: TRBJ2-2
clone_size: -
d_call: TRBD1
cdr3_nt: TGTGCCAGCAGCCAGGACCGGGACAGGGTCAGTAGGGAGCTGTTTTTT
cdr3_aa: CASSQDRDRVSRELFF

v_call: TRBV4-1
j_call: TRBJ2-1
clone_size: -
d_call: -
cdr3_nt: TGCGCCAGCAGCCAAGCTAATCCCCCGTGGCAGTTCTTC
cdr3_aa: CASSQANPPWQFF

v_call: TRBV5-6
j_call: TRBJ2-4
clone_size: once
d_call: -
cdr3_nt: TGTGCCAGCAGCTTGAGGGTGACCAGTAACATTCAGTACTTC
cdr3_aa: CASSLRVTSNIQYF

v_call: TRBV28
j_call: TRBJ2-3
clone_size: -
d_call: -
cdr3_nt: TGTGCCAGTACCCTAGGGGGGCCCACAGATACGCAGTATTTT
cdr3_aa: CASTLGGPTDTQYF

v_call: TRBV9
j_call: TRBJ2-5
clone_size: -
d_call: TRBD1
cdr3_nt: TGTGCCAGCAGCGAGACAGGGGATTCGCAAGAGACCCAGTACTTC
cdr3_aa: CASSETGDSQETQYF

v_call: TRBV4-3
j_call: TRBJ1-4
clone_size: -
d_call: TRBD1
cdr3_nt: TGCGCCAGCAGCCAAGATCCCCGACAGGGCGAAAAACTGTTTTTT
cdr3_aa: CASSQDPRQGEKLFF

v_call: TRBV15
j_call: TRBJ2-7
clone_size: once
d_call: TRBD1
cdr3_nt: TGTGCCACCAGCAGAAGGACAGGGAGGAGTTACGGCGAGCAGTACTTC
cdr3_aa: CATSRRTGRSYGEQYF

v_call: TRBV11-2
j_call: TRBJ2-7
clone_size: -
d_call: TRBD2
cdr3_nt: TGTGCCAGCAGCTCCGGGACTAGCGGTTCTTACGAGCAGTACTTC
cdr3_aa: CASSSGTSGSYEQYF

v_call: TRBV4-1
j_call: TRBJ2-5
clone_size: -
d_call: -
cdr3_nt: TGCGCCAGCAGCCGCGGGTCGTCCGGGAGTTTTGAGACCCAGTACTTC
cdr3_aa: CASSRGSSGSFETQYF

v_call: TRBV7-2
j_call: TRBJ2-2
clone_size: -
d_call: -
cdr3_nt: TGTGCCAGCAGGGCAATCCAAAGTGGTAGCGGGGAGCTGTTTTTT
cdr3_aa: CASRAIQSGSGELFF